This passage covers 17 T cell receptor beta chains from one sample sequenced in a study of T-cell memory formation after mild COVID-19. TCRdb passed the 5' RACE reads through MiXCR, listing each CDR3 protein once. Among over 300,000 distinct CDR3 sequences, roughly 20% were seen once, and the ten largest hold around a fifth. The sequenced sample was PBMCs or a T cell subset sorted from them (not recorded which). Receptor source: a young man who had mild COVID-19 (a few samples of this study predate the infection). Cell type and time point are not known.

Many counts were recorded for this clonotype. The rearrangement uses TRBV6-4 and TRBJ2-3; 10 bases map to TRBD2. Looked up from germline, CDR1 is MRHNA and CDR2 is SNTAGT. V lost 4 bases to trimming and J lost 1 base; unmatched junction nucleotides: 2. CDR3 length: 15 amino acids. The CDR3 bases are TGTGCCAGCAGTGCAACTAGCGGGGGCACAGATACGCAGTATTTT. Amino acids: CASSATSGGTDTQYF.

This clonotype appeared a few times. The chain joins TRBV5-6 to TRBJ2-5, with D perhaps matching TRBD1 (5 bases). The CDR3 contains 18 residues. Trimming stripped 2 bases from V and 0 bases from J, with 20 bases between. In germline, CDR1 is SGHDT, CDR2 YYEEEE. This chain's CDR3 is CASSFRANMPNNQETQYF. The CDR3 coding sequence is TGTGCCAGCAGCTTCAGGGCGAACATGCCGAACAACCAAGAGACCCAGTACTTC. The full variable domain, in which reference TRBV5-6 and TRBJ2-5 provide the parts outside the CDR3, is DAGVTQSPTHLIKTRGQQVTLRCSPKSGHDTVSWYQQALGQGPQFIFQYYEEEERQRGNFPDRFSGHQFPNYSSELNVNALLLGDSALYLCASSFRANMPNNQETQYFGPGTRLLVL.

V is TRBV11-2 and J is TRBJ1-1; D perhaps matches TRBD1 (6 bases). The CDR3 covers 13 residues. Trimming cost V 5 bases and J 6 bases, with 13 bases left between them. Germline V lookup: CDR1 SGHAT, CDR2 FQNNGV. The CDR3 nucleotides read TGTGCCAGCAGCGATACAGGGCGACCTGAAGCTTTCTTT. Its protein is CASSDTGRPEAFF.

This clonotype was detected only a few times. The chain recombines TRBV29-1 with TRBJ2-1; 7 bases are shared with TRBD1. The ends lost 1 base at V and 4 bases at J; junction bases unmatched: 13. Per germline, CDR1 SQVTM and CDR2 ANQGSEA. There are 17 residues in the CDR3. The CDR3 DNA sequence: TGCAGCGTTGAAGGGGAAATAGGGGGCGCCGGTTACAATGAGCAGTTCTTC. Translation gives CSVEGEIGGAGYNEQFF.

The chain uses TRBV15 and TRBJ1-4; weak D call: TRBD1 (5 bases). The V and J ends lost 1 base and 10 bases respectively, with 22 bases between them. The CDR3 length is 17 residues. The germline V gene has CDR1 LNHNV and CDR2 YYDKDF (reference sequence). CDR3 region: CATSRGPSGSWDLKLFF. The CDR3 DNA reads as TGTGCCACCAGCAGAGGACCTTCAGGGAGTTGGGATTTAAAACTGTTTTTT.

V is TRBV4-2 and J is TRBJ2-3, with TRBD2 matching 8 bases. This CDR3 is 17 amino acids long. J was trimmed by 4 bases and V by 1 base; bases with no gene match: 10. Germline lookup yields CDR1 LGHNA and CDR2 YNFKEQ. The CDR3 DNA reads TGTGCCAGCAGCCAAGTAGCGGGACCCATTGTCGCAGATACGCAGTATTTT. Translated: CASSQVAGPIVADTQYF.

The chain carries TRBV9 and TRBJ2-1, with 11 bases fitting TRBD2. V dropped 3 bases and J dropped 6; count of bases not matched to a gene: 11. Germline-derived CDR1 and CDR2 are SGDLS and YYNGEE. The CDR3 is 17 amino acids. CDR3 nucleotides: TGTGCCAGCAGCGCCTCTTATAGCGGGGGGGCGGGCAATGAGCAGTTCTTC. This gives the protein CASSASYSGGAGNEQFF. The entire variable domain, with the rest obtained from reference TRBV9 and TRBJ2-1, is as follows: DSGVTQTPKHLITATGQRVTLRCSPRSGDLSVYWYQQSLDQGLQFLIQYYNGEERAKGNILERFSAQQFPDLHSELNLSSLELGDSALYFCASSASYSGGAGNEQFFGPGTRLTVL.

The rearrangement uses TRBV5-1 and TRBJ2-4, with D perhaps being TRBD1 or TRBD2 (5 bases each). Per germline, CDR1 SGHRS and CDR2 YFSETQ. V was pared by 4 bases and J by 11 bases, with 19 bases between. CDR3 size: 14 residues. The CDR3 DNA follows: TGCGCCAGCAGCGATGGATTGGGTGGGGGTTTTCAGTACTTC. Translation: CASSDGLGGGFQYF.

The CDR3 here is CASSLGAQGEQFF. The CDR3 DNA follows: TGTGCCAGCAGTTTAGGGGCGCAGGGTGAGCAGTTCTTC. The V and J genes are TRBV27 and TRBJ2-1; TRBD1 might be the D (5 bases). CDR1 is MNHEY and CDR2 is SMNVEV in the germline V gene (reference sequence). Between the trimmed V and J ends, which lost 2 bases and 9 bases, there was a span of 11 bases. The CDR3 is made up of 13 amino acids.

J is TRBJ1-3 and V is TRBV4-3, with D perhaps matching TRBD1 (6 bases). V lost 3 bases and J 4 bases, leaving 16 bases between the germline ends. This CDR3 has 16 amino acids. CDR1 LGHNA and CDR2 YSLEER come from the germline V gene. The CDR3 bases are TGCGCCAGCAGCCAGTACTCTCAGGGGCCCGGAAACACCATATATTTT. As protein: CASSQYSQGPGNTIYF.

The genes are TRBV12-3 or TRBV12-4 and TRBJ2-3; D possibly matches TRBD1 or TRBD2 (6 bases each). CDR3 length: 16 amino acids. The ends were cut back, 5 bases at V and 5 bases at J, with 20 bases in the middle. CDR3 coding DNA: TGTGCCAGCAGTCCAAGTGGGGGGCTCGGTATAGATACGCAGTATTTT. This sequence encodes CASSPSGGLGIDTQYF.

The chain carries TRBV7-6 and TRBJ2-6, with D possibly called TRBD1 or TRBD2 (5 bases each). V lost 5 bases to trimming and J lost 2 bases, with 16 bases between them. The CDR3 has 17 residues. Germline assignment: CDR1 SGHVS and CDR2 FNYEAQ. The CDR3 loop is CASSGGRVVPGANVLTF. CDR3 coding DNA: TGTGCCAGCAGCGGAGGCAGGGTGGTCCCTGGGGCCAACGTCCTGACTTTC. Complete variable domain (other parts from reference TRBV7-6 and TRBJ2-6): GAGVSQSPRYKVTKRGQDVALRCDPISGHVSLYWYRQALGQGPEFLTYFNYEAQQDKSGLPNDRFSAERPEGSISTLTIQRTEQRDSAMYRCASSGGRVVPGANVLTFGAGSRLTVL.

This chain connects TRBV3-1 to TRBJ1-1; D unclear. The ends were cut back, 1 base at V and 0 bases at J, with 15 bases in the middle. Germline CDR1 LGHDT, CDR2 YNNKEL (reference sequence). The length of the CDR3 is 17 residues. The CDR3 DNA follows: TGTGCCAGCAGCCAAGCAGCTGGCAGTAGAATGAACACTGAAGCTTTCTTT. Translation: CASSQAAGSRMNTEAFF.

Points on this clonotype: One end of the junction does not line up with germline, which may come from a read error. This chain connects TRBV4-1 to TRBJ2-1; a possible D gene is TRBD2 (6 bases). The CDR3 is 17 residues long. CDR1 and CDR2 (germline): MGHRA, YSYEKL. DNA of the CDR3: TGCGCCAGCAGCCATCCCCGGGGGACTGGCTCCTACCATGAGCAGTTCTTC. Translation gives CASSHPRGTGSYHEQFF.

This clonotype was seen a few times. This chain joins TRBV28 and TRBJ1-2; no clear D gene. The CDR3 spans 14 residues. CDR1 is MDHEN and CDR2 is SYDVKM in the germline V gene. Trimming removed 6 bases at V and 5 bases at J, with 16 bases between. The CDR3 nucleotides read TGTGCCAGCAGGCGCCCGGACGGAGGATATGGCTACACCTTC. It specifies CASRRPDGGYGYTF.

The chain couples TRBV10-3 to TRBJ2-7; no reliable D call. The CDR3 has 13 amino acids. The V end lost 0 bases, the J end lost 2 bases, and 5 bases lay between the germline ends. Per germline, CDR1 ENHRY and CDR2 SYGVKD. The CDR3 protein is CAISESTAYEQYF. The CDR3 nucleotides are TGTGCCATCAGTGAGTCTACTGCCTACGAGCAGTACTTC.

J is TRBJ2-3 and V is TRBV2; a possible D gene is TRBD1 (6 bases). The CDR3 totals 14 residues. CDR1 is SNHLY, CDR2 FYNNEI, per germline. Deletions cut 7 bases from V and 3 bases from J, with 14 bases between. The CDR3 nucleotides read TGTGCCAGCATTCAAGGACAGAGAACAGATACGCAGTATTTT. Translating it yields CASIQGQRTDTQYF.